This T cell receptor beta chain originates from a study of blood T cell repertoires in COVID-19. V gave up 12 bases and J gave up 3 bases; unmatched junction bases: 14. Germline V gene lookup returns CDR1 KGHDR and CDR2 SFDVKD. This CDR3 spans 17 amino acids. Clones were sequenced by immunoSEQ multiplex PCR, and TCRdb holds only the in-frame ones, with some missing. This repertoire shows some 310,000 clones, around 90% found once; its top ten account for 1%. The rearrangement uses TRBV24-1 and TRBJ2-6; TRBD1 matches at 9 bases. This sequence was found in a man aged 50 to 60 with active or convalescent COVID-19. Sequenced: peripheral blood. Here the CDR3 reads CAAGTGSSLVGANVLTF. The CDR3 DNA follows: TGTGCCGCAGGGACAGGGAGCTCATTAGTTGGGGCCAACGTCCTGACTTTC.